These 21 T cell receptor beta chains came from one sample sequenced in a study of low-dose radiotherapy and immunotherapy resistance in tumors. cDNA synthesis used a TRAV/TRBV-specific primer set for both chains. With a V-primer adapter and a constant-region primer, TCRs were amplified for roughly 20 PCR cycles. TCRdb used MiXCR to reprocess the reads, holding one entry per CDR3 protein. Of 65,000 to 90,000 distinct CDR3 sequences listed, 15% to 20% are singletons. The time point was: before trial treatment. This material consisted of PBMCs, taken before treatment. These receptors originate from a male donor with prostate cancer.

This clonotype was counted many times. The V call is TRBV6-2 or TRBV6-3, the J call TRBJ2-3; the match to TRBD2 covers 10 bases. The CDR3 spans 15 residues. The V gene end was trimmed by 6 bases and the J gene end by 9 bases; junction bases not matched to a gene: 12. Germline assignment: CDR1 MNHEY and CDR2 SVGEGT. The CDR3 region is CASRDLAGEKGTQYF. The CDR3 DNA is TGTGCCAGCAGAGATCTAGCGGGGGAAAAGGGAACGCAGTATTTT.

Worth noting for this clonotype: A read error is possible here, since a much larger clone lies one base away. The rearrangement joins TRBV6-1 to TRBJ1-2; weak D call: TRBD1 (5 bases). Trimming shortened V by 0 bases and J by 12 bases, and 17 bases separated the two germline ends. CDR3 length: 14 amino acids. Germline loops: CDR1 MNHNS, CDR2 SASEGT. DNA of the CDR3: TGTGCCAGCAGTGAAGCCTGGAAGGGCTGGGGCCACACCTTC. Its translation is CASSEAWKGWGHTF.

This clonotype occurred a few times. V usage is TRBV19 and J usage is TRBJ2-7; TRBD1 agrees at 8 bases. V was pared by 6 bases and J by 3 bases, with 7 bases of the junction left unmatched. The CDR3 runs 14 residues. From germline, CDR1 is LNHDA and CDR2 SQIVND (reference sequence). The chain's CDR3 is CASSHRTGRYEQYF. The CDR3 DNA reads TGTGCCAGTAGCCATCGGACAGGGCGCTACGAGCAGTACTTC.

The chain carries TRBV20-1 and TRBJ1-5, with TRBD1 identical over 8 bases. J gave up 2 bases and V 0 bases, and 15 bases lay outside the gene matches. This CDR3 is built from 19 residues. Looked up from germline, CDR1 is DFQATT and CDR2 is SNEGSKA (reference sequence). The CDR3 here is CSARDSSVTGVGGNQPQHF. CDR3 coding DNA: TGCAGTGCTAGAGATTCCAGCGTGACAGGGGTCGGCGGCAATCAGCCCCAGCATTTT.

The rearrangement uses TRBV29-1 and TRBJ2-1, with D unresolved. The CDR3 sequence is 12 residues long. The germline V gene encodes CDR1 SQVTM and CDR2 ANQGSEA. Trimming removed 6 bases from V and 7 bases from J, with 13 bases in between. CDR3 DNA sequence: TGCAGCGTCCGAGAGGAGATTAATGAGCAGTTCTTC. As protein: CSVREEINEQFF.

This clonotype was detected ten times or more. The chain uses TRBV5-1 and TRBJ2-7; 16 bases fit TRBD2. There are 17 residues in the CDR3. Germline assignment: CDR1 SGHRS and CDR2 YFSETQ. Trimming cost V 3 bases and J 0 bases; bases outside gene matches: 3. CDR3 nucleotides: TGCGCCAGCAGCTGGGGACTAGCGGGAGGGCCCTCCTACGAGCAGTACTTC. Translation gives CASSWGLAGGPSYEQYF.

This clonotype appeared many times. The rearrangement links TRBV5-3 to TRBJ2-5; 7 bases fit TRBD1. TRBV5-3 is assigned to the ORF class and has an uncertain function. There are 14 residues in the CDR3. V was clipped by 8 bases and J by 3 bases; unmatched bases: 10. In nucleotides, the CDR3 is TGTGCCAGCAGCAACGCCGGGACAGAAGAGACCCAGTACTTC. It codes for CASSNAGTEETQYF.

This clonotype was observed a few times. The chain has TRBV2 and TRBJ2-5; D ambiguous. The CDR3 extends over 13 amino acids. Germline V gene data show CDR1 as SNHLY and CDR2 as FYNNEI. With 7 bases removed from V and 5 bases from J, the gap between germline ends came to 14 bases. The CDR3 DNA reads TGTGCCAGCAAAGGACCCGGCCCTGAGACCCAGTACTTC. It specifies CASKGPGPETQYF. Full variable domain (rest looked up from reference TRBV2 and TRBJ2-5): EPEVTQTPSHQVTQMGQEVILRCVPISNHLYFYWYRQILGQKVEFLVSFYNNEISEKSEIFDDQFSVERPDGSNFTLKIRSTKLEDSAMYFCASKGPGPETQYFGPGTRLLVL.

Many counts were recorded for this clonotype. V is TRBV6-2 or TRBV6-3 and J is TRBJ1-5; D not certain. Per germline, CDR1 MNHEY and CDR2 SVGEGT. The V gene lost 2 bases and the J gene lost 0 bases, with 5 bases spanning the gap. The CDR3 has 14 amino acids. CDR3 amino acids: CASSYGDSNQPQHF. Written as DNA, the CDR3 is TGTGCCAGCAGTTACGGGGATAGCAATCAGCCCCAGCATTTT.

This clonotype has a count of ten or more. CDR3 sequence reads: CSVREGGGSYEQYF. The CDR3 region has the DNA TGCAGCGTCCGAGAAGGGGGAGGTTCCTACGAGCAGTACTTC. The chain has TRBV29-1 and TRBJ2-7; the D call may be TRBD1 or TRBD2 (6 bases each). Per the germline V gene, CDR1 is SQVTM and CDR2 is ANQGSEA. Trimming left V 6 bases short and J 1 base short, with 16 bases between. The CDR3 is 14 amino acids.

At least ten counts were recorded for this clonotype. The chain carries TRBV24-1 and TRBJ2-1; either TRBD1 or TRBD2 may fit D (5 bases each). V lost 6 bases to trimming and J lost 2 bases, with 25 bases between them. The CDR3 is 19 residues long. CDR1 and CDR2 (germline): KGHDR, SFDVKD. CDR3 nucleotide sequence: TGTGCCACCAGTCTCTCCGGGACCGGATTTTCTAGTCCCTACAATGAGCAGTTCTTC. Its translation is CATSLSGTGFSSPYNEQFF.

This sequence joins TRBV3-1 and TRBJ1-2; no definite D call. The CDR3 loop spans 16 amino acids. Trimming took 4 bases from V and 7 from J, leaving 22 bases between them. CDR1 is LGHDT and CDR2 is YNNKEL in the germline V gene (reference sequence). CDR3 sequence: CASSLGGTFTSGGYTF. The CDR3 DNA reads TGTGCCAGCAGCCTGGGAGGAACCTTTACCTCGGGTGGCTACACCTTC. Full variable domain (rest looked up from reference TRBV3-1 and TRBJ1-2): DTAVSQTPKYLVTQMGNDKSIKCEQNLGHDTMYWYKQDSKKFLKIMFSYNNKELIINETVPNRFSPKSPDKAHLNLHINSLELGDSAVYFCASSLGGTFTSGGYTFGSGTRLTVV.

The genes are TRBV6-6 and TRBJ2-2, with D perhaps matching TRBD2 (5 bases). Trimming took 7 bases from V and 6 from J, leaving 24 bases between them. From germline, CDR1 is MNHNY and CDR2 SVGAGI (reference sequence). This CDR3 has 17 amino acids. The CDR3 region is CASTLRRISRIAGELFF. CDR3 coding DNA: TGTGCCAGCACCCTCAGGAGGATCAGCCGCATCGCCGGGGAGCTGTTTTTT.

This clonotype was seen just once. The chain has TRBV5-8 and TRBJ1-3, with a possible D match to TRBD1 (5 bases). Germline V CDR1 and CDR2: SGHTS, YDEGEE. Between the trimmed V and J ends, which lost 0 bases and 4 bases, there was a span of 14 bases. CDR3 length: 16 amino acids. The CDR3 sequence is CASSLVLGTAGNTIYF. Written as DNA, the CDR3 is TGTGCCAGCAGCTTGGTCTTAGGGACCGCGGGAAACACCATATATTTT.

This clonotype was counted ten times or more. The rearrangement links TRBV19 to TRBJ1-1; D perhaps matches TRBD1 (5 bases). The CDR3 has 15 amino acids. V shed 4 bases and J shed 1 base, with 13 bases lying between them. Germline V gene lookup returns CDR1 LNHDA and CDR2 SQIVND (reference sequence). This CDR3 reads CASSSRSGRNTEAFF. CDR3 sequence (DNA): TGTGCCAGTAGTAGCCGCTCGGGGCGGAACACTGAAGCTTTCTTT.

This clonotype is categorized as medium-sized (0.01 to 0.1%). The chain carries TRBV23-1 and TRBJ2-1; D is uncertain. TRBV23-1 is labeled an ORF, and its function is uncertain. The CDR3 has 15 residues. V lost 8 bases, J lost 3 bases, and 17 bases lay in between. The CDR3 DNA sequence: TGCGCCAGCGGCCCAGACACGACGAACTACAATGAGCAGTTCTTC. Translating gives CASGPDTTNYNEQFF.

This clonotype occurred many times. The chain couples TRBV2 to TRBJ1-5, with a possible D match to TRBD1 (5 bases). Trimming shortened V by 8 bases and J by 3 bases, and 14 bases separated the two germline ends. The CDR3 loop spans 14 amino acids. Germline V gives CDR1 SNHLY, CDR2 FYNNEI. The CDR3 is CASRRGGNNQPQHF. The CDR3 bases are TGTGCCAGCCGAAGGGGTGGAAACAATCAGCCCCAGCATTTT.

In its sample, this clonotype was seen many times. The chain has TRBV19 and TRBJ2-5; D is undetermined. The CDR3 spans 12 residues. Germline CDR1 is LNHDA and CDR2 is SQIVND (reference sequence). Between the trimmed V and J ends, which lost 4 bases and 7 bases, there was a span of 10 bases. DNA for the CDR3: TGTGCCAGTAGTACCGACGTGGGGACCCAGTACTTC. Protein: CASSTDVGTQYF.

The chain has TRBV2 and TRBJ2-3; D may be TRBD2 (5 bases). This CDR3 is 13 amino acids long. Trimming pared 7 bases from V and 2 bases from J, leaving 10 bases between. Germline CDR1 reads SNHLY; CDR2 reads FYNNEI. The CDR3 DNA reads TGTGCCAGCACTAAAGCGGACACAGATACGCAGTATTTT. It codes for CASTKADTDTQYF.

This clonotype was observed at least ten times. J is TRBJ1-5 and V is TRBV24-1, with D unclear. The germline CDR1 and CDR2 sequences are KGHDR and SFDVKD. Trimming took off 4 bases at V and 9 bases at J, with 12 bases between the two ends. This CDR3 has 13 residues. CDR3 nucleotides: TGTGCCACCAGTGAGAGTTCCCTGGGGCCCCAGCATTTT. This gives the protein CATSESSLGPQHF.

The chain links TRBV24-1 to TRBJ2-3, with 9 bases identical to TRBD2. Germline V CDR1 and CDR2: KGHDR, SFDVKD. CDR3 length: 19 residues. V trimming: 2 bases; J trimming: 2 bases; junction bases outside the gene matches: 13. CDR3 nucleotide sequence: TGTGCCACCAGTGATTCCCGAGGGGCGAGCGGGGGGCACACAGATACGCAGTATTTT. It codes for CATSDSRGASGGHTDTQYF.